These 21 T cell receptor beta chains came from one sample sequenced in a study of shared clonotypes between healthy human individuals. Clones were read by immunoSEQ multiplex PCR, and TCRdb kept only the in-frame ones, dropping some. The data show around 2.1 million clones, with about 93% seen just once and more than 1.5% held by the top ten. Naive CD8 cells lacked CD45RO and underwent positive selection for CCR7, leaving out terminally differentiated effector memory CD45RA+ cells. The source material was naive CD8+ T cells from PBMCs. Receptors originate from a man between 18 and 29 years old in good health. Some clones in this sample may be carry-over from other donors' samples.

The chain employs TRBV27 and TRBJ2-6, with 7 nucleotides matching TRBD1. Germline V CDR1 and CDR2: MNHEY, SMNVEV (reference sequence). The V gene end was trimmed by 8 bases and the J gene end by 4 bases; junction bases not matched to a gene: 20. The CDR3 totals 19 residues. CDR3 DNA: TGTGCCAGCTGGGGGCCGGGGACAGAAAGGATGTGGGGGGCCAACGTCCTGACTTTC. This translates into CASWGPGTERMWGANVLTF.

This chain links TRBV2 with TRBJ1-2, with TRBD1 matching 7 bases. V dropped 6 bases and J dropped 4; count of bases not matched to a gene: 8. The CDR3 has 14 amino acids. CDR1 and CDR2 from the germline V gene are SNHLY and FYNNEI. The chain's CDR3 is CASSVLAGGYGYTF. The DNA of the CDR3 is TGTGCCAGCAGCGTCTTGGCAGGGGGCTATGGCTACACCTTC. The full variable domain, in which reference TRBV2 and TRBJ1-2 provide the parts outside the CDR3, is EPEVTQTPSHQVTQMGQEVILRCVPISNHLYFYWYRQILGQKVEFLVSFYNNEISEKSEIFDDQFSVERPDGSNFTLKIRSTKLEDSAMYFCASSVLAGGYGYTFGSGTRLTVV.

This chain uses TRBV14 with TRBJ2-7, with 7 bases identical to TRBD1. Germline CDR1 SGHDN, CDR2 FVKESK. The CDR3 covers 15 residues. The ends lost 4 bases at V and 2 bases at J; junction bases unmatched: 8. CDR3: CASSPTGTVTYEQYF. CDR3 DNA: TGTGCCAGCAGCCCGACCGGGACAGTGACCTACGAGCAGTACTTC. The full variable domain, with the rest looked up from reference TRBV14 and TRBJ2-7, is EAGVTQFPSHSVIEKGQTVTLRCDPISGHDNLYWYRRVMGKEIKFLLHFVKESKQDESGMPNNRFLAERTGGTYSTLKVQPAELEDSGVYFCASSPTGTVTYEQYFGPGTRLTVT.

Comments on this clone: This CDR3 is also generated by other DNA sequences in the sample. The chain links TRBV29-1 to TRBJ2-7; D is possibly TRBD2 (6 bases). This CDR3 has 12 amino acids. V lost 4 bases and J lost 3, with 10 bases in between. From germline, CDR1 is SQVTM and CDR2 ANQGSEA. CDR3: CSVVTGSYEQYF. The CDR3 bases are TGCAGCGTTGTTACCGGGAGCTACGAGCAGTACTTC.

A note on this clone: Other DNA sequences in the same sample also yield this CDR3. V is TRBV27 and J is TRBJ1-1, with D tentatively TRBD1 (5 bases). The CDR3 runs 15 residues. In germline, CDR1 is MNHEY, CDR2 SMNVEV (reference sequence). The germline V and J ends were trimmed by 3 bases and 0 bases, with 11 bases remaining between them. The CDR3 DNA follows: TGTGCCAGCAGTTTCCGCGGGGGAATGAACACTGAAGCTTTCTTT. Its protein is CASSFRGGMNTEAFF.

Concerning this clone itself: A far larger clone lies a single base away; this is likely a read error. Different DNA sequences within this sample yield the same CDR3. V gene TRBV28 combines with J gene TRBJ1-5; TRBD1 matches at 9 bases. The CDR3 runs to 17 residues. The germline V gene encodes CDR1 MDHEN and CDR2 SYDVKM. The CDR3 here is CASGTTQRDRVGQPQHF. The CDR3 nucleotides read TGTGCCAGCGGAACTACTCAACGGGACAGGGTAGGGCAGCCCCAACATTTT.

The sample holds one count of this clone. The chain links TRBV28 to TRBJ1-2, with TRBD1 matching 7 bases. With V trimmed by 4 bases and J by 3 bases, 8 bases remained unmatched. CDR1 is MDHEN and CDR2 is SYDVKM in the germline V gene. There are 15 residues in the CDR3. CDR3 DNA sequence: TGTGCCAGCAGTTACCCCCGACAGGGAGACTATGGCTACACCTTC. Translating it yields CASSYPRQGDYGYTF.

The chain employs TRBV4-1 and TRBJ1-4, with TRBD1 as a possible D gene (5 bases). The CDR3 totals 18 residues. Germline loops: CDR1 MGHRA, CDR2 YSYEKL. Deletions cut 3 bases from V and 3 bases from J, with 20 bases between. CDR3 DNA: TGCGCCAGCAGCCATCGAAGTGGCAGGGAGTTGCCTAATGAAAAACTGTTTTTT. As protein: CASSHRSGRELPNEKLFF.

This chain connects TRBV10-3 to TRBJ1-3; D perhaps matches TRBD1 (5 bases). Germline V lookup: CDR1 ENHRY, CDR2 SYGVKD. The CDR3 covers 16 residues. V dropped 3 bases and J dropped 4 bases, with 16 bases sitting between them. This chain's CDR3 is CAISDWGISLGNTIYF. The CDR3 DNA is TGTGCCATCAGTGACTGGGGGATAAGCCTCGGAAACACCATATATTTT.

The chain recombines TRBV12-2 with TRBJ1-1; the listed D gene, TRBD1, was not tested against the DNA. TRBV12-2 is designated a pseudogene. This CDR3 spans 15 amino acids. The CDR3 sequence: CASRPDPTGHTEAFF. The CDR3 region has the DNA TGTGCAAGTCGCCCTGACCCGACAGGGCACACTGAAGCTTTCTTT.

The rearrangement uses TRBV7-2 and TRBJ2-1, with 7 bases matching TRBD2. J lost 1 base, V lost 4 bases, and 4 bases had no gene match. CDR1 and CDR2 from the germline V gene are SGHTA and FQGNSA. The CDR3 loop spans 15 amino acids. The CDR3 region is CASSWLAASYNEQFF. The CDR3 DNA sequence: TGTGCCAGCAGCTGGCTAGCGGCTTCCTACAATGAGCAGTTCTTC.

Here the CDR3 reads CASSSNPTDRGEETQYF. The CDR3 DNA sequence: TGTGCCAGCAGCTCTAATCCCACCGACAGGGGTGAAGAGACCCAGTACTTC. The gene calls are TRBV11-3 and TRBJ2-5; 8 positions match TRBD1. Germline V gene lookup returns CDR1 SGHNT and CDR2 YENEEA. The CDR3 runs to 17 residues. After removal of 4 bases from V and 3 bases from J, the junction contained 13 bases not matched to a gene. The full variable domain, in which reference TRBV11-3 and TRBJ2-5 provide the parts outside the CDR3, is EAGVVQSPRYKIIEKKQPVAFWCNPISGHNTLYWYLQNLGQGPELLIRYENEEAVDDSQLPKDRFSAERLKGVDSTLKIQPAELGDSAVYLCASSSNPTDRGEETQYFGPGTRLLVL.

This chain links TRBV7-9 with TRBJ1-1; tentative D call: TRBD1 (5 bases). The V and J ends lost 5 bases and 3 bases respectively, with 7 bases between them. Germline loops: CDR1 SEHNR, CDR2 FQNEAQ (reference sequence). The CDR3 runs 12 residues. The CDR3 DNA is TGTGCCAGCAGCCAGGGTCACACTGAAGCTTTCTTT. Translated: CASSQGHTEAFF.

Here the CDR3 DNA reads TGCGCCAGCAGCTTGGAGTTAGGGGTCACTGAAGCTTTCTTT. Translated: CASSLELGVTEAFF. The chain combines TRBV5-1 with TRBJ1-1; tentatively, D is TRBD1 (5 bases). The CDR3 consists of 14 residues. Germline CDR1 and CDR2: SGHRS and YFSETQ. With 0 bases removed from V and 4 bases from J, the gap between germline ends came to 10 bases. Filled out from reference TRBV5-1 and TRBJ1-1, the complete variable domain reads KAGVTQTPRYLIKTRGQQVTLSCSPISGHRSVSWYQQTPGQGLQFLFEYFSETQRNKGNFPGRFSGRQFSNSRSEMNVSTLELGDSALYLCASSLELGVTEAFFGQGTRLTVV.

The gene calls are TRBV4-2 and TRBJ2-3; TRBD2 agrees at 8 bases. This CDR3 is 17 amino acids long. V gave up 5 bases and J gave up 3 bases; unmatched junction bases: 13. The germline V gene encodes CDR1 LGHNA and CDR2 YNFKEQ. CDR3 DNA sequence: TGTGCCAGCAGCTTCCAAGGAGCGGGAGAACGTACAGATACGCAGTATTTT. Its protein is CASSFQGAGERTDTQYF.

The chain links TRBV19 to TRBJ1-2; D unresolved. Trimming removed 2 bases from V and 7 bases from J, with 20 bases in between. Germline V lookup: CDR1 LNHDA, CDR2 SQIVND (reference sequence). The CDR3 has 16 residues. CDR3 sequence (DNA): TGTGCCAGTAGTATACTCTCGGGTCTTCCCTTGGCTGGCTACACCTTC. Protein product: CASSILSGLPLAGYTF. The variable domain in full, with the rest retrieved from reference TRBV19 and TRBJ1-2, is DGGITQSPKYLFRKEGQNVTLSCEQNLNHDAMYWYRQDPGQGLRLIYYSQIVNDFQKGDIAEGYSVSREKKESFPLTVTSAQKNPTAFYLCASSILSGLPLAGYTFGSGTRLTVV.

The chain carries TRBV28 and TRBJ2-2, with TRBD2 matching 10 bases. The germline CDR1 and CDR2 sequences are MDHEN and SYDVKM. The ends lost 0 bases at V and 9 bases at J; junction bases unmatched: 7. This CDR3 contains 16 residues. The CDR3: CASSLWSGRALWELFF. CDR3 DNA: TGTGCCAGCAGTTTATGGAGCGGGAGGGCCCTATGGGAGCTGTTTTTT.

The chain recombines TRBV28 with TRBJ2-7; D gene uncertain. Trimming removed 4 bases from V and 0 bases from J, with 4 bases in between. The CDR3 consists of 12 residues. Per germline, CDR1 MDHEN and CDR2 SYDVKM. CDR3 sequence reads: CASSYFSYEQYF. Written as DNA, the CDR3 is TGTGCCAGCAGTTATTTCTCCTACGAGCAGTACTTC.

This chain uses TRBV28 with TRBJ2-3; D call uncertain. Germline V gene sequence: CDR1 MDHEN, CDR2 SYDVKM. Trimming cost V 3 bases and J 2 bases, with 12 bases left between them. The CDR3 has 15 amino acids. The CDR3 reads CASSFQEQNTDTQYF. As DNA, the CDR3 is TGTGCCAGCAGTTTCCAAGAGCAAAACACAGATACGCAGTATTTT. Based on the CDR3 plus reference TRBV28 and TRBJ2-3, the full variable domain is DVKVTQSSRYLVKRTGEKVFLECVQDMDHENMFWYRQDPGLGLRLIYFSYDVKMKEKGDIPEGYSVSREKKERFSLILESASTNQTSMYLCASSFQEQNTDTQYFGPGTRLTVL.

Here the CDR3 reads CASSAIRDGNSYEQYF. In DNA, the CDR3 is TGTGCCAGCAGCGCAATCCGGGACGGAAACTCCTACGAGCAGTACTTC. The chain carries TRBV7-8 and TRBJ2-7, with D possibly called TRBD1 or TRBD2 (5 bases each). The CDR3 is 16 amino acids. Germline V gives CDR1 SGHVS, CDR2 FQNEAQ. V lost 5 bases and J 0 bases, leaving 17 bases between the germline ends.

This chain links TRBV11-2 with TRBJ2-1, with D tentatively TRBD2 (5 bases). Germline-derived CDR1 and CDR2 are SGHAT and FQNNGV. This CDR3 spans 12 amino acids. Trimming took off 1 base at V and 15 bases at J, with 13 bases between the two ends. The CDR3 DNA reads TGTGCCAGCAGCTTAGGCGGGCGGAGCGGGTTCTTC. It specifies CASSLGGRSGFF.